The 9 T cell receptor beta chains below come from one sample, sequenced in a study of blood T cells in healthy people across ages. The second PCR ran about 6 to 12 cycles with a sample-barcoded 5' primer and J-beta primers. MiXCR, run by TCRdb on the 5' RACE reads, gives a single entry per CDR3 protein. The repertoire includes roughly 1.7 million distinct CDR3 sequences, around 36% of them detected once, and roughly 10% sits in the top ten. The sample consisted of blood. These receptors were obtained from a woman in her 30s in good health.

In its sample, this clonotype was seen a few times. Possible read error: a much larger clone is one base away. This chain uses TRBV29-1 with TRBJ2-5, with 7 bases aligning to TRBD1. The CDR3 sequence is 14 residues long. V lost 3 bases, J lost 11 bases, and 15 bases stayed unmatched. Germline loops: CDR1 SQVTM, CDR2 ANQGSEA. CDR3 in DNA: TGCAGCGTTGATGGGGACAGTGATCCTTATGAGCAGTACTTC. Translated: CSVDGDSDPYEQYF.

CDR3 nucleotides: TGTGCCAGCAGTGAAAACGCGTATTATGGCTACACCTTC. This codes for CASSENAYYGYTF. The J gene is TRBJ1-2, the V gene TRBV6-1; D gene ambiguous. Germline loops: CDR1 MNHNS, CDR2 SASEGT. The CDR3 runs to 13 residues. Trimming stripped 2 bases from V and 5 bases from J, with 9 bases between.

This clonotype was counted between two and nine times. This sequence joins TRBV10-3 and TRBJ2-1; 11 bases agree with TRBD2. V shed 4 bases, J shed 6 bases, and the junction held 17 bases outside the gene matches. This CDR3 is 19 amino acids long. Germline V CDR1 and CDR2: ENHRY, SYGVKD. CDR3 coding DNA: TGTGCCATCAGTGCAAATTCCGGGACTAGCGGATCACTGTCCAATGAGCAGTTCTTC. This sequence encodes CAISANSGTSGSLSNEQFF.

This chain joins TRBV28 and TRBJ2-3; D is uncertain. CDR3 length equals 16 residues. Germline-derived CDR1 and CDR2 are MDHEN and SYDVKM. The V gene lost 6 bases and the J gene lost 0 bases, with 16 bases spanning the gap. CDR3 region: CASRTILLTSTDTQYF. The CDR3 bases are TGTGCCAGCAGAACCATACTCCTCACTAGCACAGATACGCAGTATTTT.

The chain is built from TRBV6-1 and TRBJ1-5, with 9 bases lining up with TRBD1. CDR3 length: 16 residues. The germline gives CDR1 MNHNS, CDR2 SASEGT. After removal of 6 bases from V and 3 bases from J, the junction contained 9 bases not matched to a gene. The CDR3 loop is CASRDGDRAFNQPQHF. The CDR3 DNA sequence: TGTGCCAGCAGGGATGGGGACAGGGCCTTCAATCAGCCCCAGCATTTT.

This rearrangement joins TRBV9 to TRBJ2-1; weak D call: TRBD1 (5 bases). V was clipped by 0 bases and J by 7 bases, with 8 bases between them. The CDR3 is made up of 13 amino acids. Per germline, CDR1 SGDLS and CDR2 YYNGEE. The CDR3 DNA reads as TGTGCCAGCAGCGTAGAAGGGGTGAATGAGCAGTTCTTC. This sequence encodes CASSVEGVNEQFF. Supplemented by reference TRBV9 and TRBJ2-1, the full variable domain reads DSGVTQTPKHLITATGQRVTLRCSPRSGDLSVYWYQQSLDQGLQFLIQYYNGEERAKGNILERFSAQQFPDLHSELNLSSLELGDSALYFCASSVEGVNEQFFGPGTRLTVL.

As concerns this clonotype: This may be a read error: a much more frequent sequence differs by one nucleotide. The CDR3 DNA reads as TGCAGCGTTCCGGGAGCAGGGTGGGACGAGCAGTACTTC. It encodes CSVPGAGWDEQYF. The chain has TRBV29-1 and TRBJ2-7; TRBD2 might be the D (6 bases). The CDR3 totals 13 residues. The germline V gene has CDR1 SQVTM and CDR2 ANQGSEA. Trimming removed 5 bases at V and 5 bases at J, with 16 bases between.

The CDR3 loop is CASGLGGTGYTF. CDR3 nucleotide sequence: TGTGCTAGTGGTTTAGGGGGCACCGGCTACACCTTC. The chain has TRBV12-5 and TRBJ1-2; 7 nucleotides match TRBD1. CDR3 length: 12 amino acids. Germline CDR1 reads LGHNT; CDR2 reads FRNRAP. Trimming cost V 3 bases and J 8 bases; bases outside gene matches: 3. The full variable domain, in which reference TRBV12-5 and TRBJ1-2 provide the parts outside the CDR3, is DARVTQTPRHKVTEMGQEVTMRCQPILGHNTVFWYRQTMMQGLELLAYFRNRAPLDDSGMPKDRFSAEMPDATLATLKIQPSEPRDSAVYFCASGLGGTGYTFGSGTRLTVV.

The chain employs TRBV28 and TRBJ2-5, with a weak D call TRBD1 (6 bases). V was clipped by 5 bases and J by 2 bases, with 18 bases between them. Germline V gene data show CDR1 as MDHEN and CDR2 as SYDVKM. The CDR3 runs to 16 residues. CDR3 amino acids: CASSPEWGPLQETQYF. The CDR3 nucleotides read TGTGCCAGCAGTCCCGAGTGGGGGCCTTTGCAAGAGACCCAGTACTTC.